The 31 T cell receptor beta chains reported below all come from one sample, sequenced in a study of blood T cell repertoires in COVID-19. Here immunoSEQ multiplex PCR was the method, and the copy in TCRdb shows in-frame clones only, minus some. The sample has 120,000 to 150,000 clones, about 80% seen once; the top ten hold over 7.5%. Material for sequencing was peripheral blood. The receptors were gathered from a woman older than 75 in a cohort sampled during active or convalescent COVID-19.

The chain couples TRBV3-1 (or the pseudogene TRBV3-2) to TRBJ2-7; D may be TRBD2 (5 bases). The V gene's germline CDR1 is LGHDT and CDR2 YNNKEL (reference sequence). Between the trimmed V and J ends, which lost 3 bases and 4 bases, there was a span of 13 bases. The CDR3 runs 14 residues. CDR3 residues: CASSQRGNLYEQYF. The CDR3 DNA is TGTGCCAGCAGCCAGAGAGGGAATCTATACGAGCAGTACTTC.

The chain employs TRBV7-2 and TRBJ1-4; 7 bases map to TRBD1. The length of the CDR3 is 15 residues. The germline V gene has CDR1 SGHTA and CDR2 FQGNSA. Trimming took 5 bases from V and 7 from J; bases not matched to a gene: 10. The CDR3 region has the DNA TGTGCCAGCAGCCTATCCCAGGGGGGAGGTGAAAAACTGTTTTTT. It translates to CASSLSQGGGEKLFF.

DNA of the CDR3: TGTGCCAGCAGTGCTGCGCCTCTCGGAGAGACCCAGTACTTC. Translating it yields CASSAAPLGETQYF. The rearrangement links TRBV7-6 to TRBJ2-5; no reliable D call. Germline V gene sequence: CDR1 SGHVS, CDR2 FNYEAQ. This CDR3 comprises 14 residues. Trimming left V 6 bases short and J 4 bases short, with 15 bases between.

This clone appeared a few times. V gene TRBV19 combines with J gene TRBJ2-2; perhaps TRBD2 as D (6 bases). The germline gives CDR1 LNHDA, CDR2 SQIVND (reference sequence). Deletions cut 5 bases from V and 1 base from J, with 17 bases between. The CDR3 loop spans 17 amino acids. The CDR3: CASSWSVGGWNTGELFF. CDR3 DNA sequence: TGTGCCAGTAGTTGGTCGGTCGGGGGATGGAACACCGGGGAGCTGTTTTTT.

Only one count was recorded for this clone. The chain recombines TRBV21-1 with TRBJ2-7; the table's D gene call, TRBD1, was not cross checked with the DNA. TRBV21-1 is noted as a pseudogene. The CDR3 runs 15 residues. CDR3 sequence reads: CASSKGTASSYEQYF. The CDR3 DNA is TGTGCCAGCAGCAAAGGGACAGCTAGCTCCTACGAGCAGTACTTC.

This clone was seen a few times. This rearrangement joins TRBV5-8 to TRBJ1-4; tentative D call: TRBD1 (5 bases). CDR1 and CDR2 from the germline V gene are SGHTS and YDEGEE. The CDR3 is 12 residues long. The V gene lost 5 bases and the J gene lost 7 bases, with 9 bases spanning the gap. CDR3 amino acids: CASRRQIEKLFF. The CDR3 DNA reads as TGTGCCAGCAGACGACAGATTGAAAAACTGTTTTTT.

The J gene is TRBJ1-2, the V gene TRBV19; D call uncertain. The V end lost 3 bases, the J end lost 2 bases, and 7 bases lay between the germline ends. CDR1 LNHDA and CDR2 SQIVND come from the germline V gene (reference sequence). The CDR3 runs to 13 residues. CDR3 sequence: CASSITENYGYTF. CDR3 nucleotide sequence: TGTGCCAGTAGTATTACGGAGAACTATGGCTACACCTTC. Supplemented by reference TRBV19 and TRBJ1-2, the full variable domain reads DGGITQSPKYLFRKEGQNVTLSCEQNLNHDAMYWYRQDPGQGLRLIYYSQIVNDFQKGDIAEGYSVSREKKESFPLTVTSAQKNPTAFYLCASSITENYGYTFGSGTRLTVV.

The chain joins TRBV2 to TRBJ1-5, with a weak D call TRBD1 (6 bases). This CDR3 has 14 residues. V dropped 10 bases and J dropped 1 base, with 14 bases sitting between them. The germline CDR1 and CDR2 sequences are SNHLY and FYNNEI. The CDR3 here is CATQQGRSNQPQHF. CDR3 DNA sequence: TGTGCCACTCAACAGGGACGAAGCAATCAGCCCCAGCATTTT.

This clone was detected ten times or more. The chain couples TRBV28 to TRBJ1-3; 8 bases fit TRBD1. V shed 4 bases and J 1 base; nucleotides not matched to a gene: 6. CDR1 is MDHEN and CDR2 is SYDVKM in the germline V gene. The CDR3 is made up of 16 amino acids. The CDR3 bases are TGTGCCAGCAGTTCCCCGAGGACAGGGTCTGGAAACACCATATATTTT. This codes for CASSSPRTGSGNTIYF.

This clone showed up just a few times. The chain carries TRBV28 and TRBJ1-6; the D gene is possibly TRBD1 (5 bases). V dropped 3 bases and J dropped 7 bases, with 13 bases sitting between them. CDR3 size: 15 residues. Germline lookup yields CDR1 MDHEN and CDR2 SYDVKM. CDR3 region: CASSLWGQGNSPLHF. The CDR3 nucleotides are TGTGCCAGCAGTTTGTGGGGTCAGGGAAATTCACCCCTCCACTTT.

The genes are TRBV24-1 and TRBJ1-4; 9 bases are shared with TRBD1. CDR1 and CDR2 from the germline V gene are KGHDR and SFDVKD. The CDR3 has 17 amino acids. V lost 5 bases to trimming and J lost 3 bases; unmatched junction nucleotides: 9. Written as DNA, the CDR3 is TGTGCCACCAGTGTCCAAAGGGGACAGGGACCTAATGAAAAACTGTTTTTT. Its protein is CATSVQRGQGPNEKLFF.

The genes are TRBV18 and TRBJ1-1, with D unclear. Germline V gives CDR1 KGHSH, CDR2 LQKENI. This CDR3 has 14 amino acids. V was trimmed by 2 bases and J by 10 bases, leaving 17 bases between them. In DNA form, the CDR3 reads TGTGCCAGCTCACCAGCGCAGCAGGCCGGGGTAGCTTTCTTT. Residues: CASSPAQQAGVAFF.

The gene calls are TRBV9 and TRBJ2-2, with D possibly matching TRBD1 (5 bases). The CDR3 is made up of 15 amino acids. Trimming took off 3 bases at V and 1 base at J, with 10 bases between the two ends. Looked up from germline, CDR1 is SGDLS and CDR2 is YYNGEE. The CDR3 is CASSADRLNTGELFF. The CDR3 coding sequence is TGTGCCAGCAGCGCCGACAGATTGAACACCGGGGAGCTGTTTTTT.

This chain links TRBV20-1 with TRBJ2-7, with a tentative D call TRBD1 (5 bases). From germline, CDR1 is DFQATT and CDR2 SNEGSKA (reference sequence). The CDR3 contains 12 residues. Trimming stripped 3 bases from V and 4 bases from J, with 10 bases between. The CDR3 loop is CSASVDSYEQYF. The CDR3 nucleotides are TGCAGTGCTAGTGTTGACAGTTACGAGCAGTACTTC.

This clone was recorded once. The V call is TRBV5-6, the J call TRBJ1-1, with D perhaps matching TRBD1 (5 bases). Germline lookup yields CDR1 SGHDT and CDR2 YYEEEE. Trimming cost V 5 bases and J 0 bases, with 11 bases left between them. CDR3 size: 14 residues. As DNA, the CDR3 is TGTGCCAGCAGGACAGTCAAGCTGAACACTGAAGCTTTCTTT. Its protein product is CASRTVKLNTEAFF.

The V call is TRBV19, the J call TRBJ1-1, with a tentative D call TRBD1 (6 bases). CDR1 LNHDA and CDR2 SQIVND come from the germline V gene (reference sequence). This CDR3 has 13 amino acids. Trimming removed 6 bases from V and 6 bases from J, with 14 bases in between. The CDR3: CASSEGHLAEAFF. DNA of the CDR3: TGTGCCAGTAGCGAGGGACATTTGGCTGAAGCTTTCTTT.

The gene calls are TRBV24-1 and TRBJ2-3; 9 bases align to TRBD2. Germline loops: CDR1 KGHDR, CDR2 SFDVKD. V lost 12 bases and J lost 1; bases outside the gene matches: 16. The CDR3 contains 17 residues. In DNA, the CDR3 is TGTGCCCCAGAGGGCGGGGGGGGCAGTTGTGGCACAGATACGCAGTATTTT. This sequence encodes CAPEGGGGSCGTDTQYF.

The CDR3 sequence is CASSFIRQANYGYTF. DNA for the CDR3: TGTGCCAGCAGTTTCATTAGACAGGCGAACTATGGCTACACCTTC. The gene calls are TRBV2 and TRBJ1-2, with D possibly being TRBD1 (6 bases). Germline CDR1 and CDR2: SNHLY and FYNNEI. The CDR3 runs 15 residues. V was pared by 5 bases and J by 2 bases, with 15 bases between.

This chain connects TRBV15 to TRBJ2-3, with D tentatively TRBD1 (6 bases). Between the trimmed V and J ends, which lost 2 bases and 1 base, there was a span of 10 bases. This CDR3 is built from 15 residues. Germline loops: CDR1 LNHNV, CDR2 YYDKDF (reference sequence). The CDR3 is CATSRRDTRTDTQYF. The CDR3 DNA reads TGTGCCACCAGCAGACGGGACACCCGCACAGATACGCAGTATTTT.

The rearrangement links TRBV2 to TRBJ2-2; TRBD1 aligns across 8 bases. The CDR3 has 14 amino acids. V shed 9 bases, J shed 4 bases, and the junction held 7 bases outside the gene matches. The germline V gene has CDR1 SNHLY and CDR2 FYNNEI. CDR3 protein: CASLTGVGTGELFF. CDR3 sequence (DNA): TGTGCCAGTTTGACAGGGGTTGGCACCGGGGAGCTGTTTTTT.

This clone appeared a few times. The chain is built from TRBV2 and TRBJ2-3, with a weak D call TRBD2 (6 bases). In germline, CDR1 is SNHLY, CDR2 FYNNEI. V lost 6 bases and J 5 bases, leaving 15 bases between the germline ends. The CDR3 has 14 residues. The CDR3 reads CASRATGGVDTQYF. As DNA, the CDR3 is TGTGCCAGCAGGGCCACAGGAGGGGTAGATACGCAGTATTTT.

The DNA for the CDR3 is TGCGCCAGCAGCTTGGGTCAGGGTCTCTACGAGCAGTACTTC. This gives the protein CASSLGQGLYEQYF. The V and J genes are TRBV5-1 and TRBJ2-7, with D tentatively TRBD1 (5 bases). The V gene lost 0 bases and the J gene lost 3 bases, with 10 bases spanning the gap. This CDR3 has 14 amino acids. CDR1 is SGHRS, CDR2 YFSETQ, per germline.

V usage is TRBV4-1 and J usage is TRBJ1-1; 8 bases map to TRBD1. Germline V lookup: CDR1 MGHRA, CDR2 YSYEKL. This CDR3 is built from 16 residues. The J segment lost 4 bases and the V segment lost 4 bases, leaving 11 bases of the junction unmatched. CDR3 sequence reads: CASSRGTGTLSTEAFF. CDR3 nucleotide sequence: TGCGCCAGCAGCCGAGGGACAGGAACGCTGAGCACTGAAGCTTTCTTT.

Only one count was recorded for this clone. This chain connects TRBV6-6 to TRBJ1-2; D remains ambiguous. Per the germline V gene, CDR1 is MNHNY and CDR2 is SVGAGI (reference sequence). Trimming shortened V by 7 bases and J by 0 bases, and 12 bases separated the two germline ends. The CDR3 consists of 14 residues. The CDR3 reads CASNAWQTNYGYTF. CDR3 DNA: TGTGCCAGCAACGCCTGGCAGACTAACTATGGCTACACCTTC.

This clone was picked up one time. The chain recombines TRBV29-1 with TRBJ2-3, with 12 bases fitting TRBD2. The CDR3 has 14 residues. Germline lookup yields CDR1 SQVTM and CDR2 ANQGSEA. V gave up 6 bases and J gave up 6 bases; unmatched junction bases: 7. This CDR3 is CSVALAGGKDTQYF. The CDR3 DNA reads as TGCAGCGTCGCACTAGCGGGGGGTAAGGATACGCAGTATTTT.

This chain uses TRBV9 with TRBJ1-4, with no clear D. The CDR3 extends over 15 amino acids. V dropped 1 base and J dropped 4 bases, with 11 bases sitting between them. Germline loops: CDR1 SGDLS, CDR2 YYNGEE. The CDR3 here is CASSVLGSGNEKLFF. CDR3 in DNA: TGTGCCAGCAGCGTACTAGGTTCTGGTAATGAAAAACTGTTTTTT.

The chain's CDR3 is CAWSPPTGAGTEAFF. The CDR3 DNA follows: TGTGCCTGGAGTCCCCCGACAGGGGCGGGCACTGAAGCTTTCTTT. The gene calls are TRBV30 and TRBJ1-1; 8 bases agree with TRBD1. The J segment lost 4 bases and the V segment lost 2 bases, leaving 9 bases of the junction unmatched. This CDR3 comprises 15 residues. The germline CDR1 and CDR2 sequences are GTSNPN and SVGIG (reference sequence).

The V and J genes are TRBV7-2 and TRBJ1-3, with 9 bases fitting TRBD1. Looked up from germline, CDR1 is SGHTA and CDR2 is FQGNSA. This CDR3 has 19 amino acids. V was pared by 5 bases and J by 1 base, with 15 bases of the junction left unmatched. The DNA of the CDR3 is TGTGCCAGCAGCAAACGACCCGGGACAGGGTCGGGGTCTGGAAACACCATATATTTT. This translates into CASSKRPGTGSGSGNTIYF.

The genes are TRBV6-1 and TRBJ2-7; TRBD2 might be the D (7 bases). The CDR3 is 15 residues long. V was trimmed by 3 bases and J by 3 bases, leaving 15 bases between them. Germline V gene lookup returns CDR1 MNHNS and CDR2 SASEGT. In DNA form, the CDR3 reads TGTGCCAGCAGTGATGAACAGGGAGGGGGCTACGAGCAGTACTTC. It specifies CASSDEQGGGYEQYF.

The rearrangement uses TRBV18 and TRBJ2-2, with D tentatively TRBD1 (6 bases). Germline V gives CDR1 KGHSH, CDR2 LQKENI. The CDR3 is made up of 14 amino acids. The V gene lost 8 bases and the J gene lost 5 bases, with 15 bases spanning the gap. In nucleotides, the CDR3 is TGTGCCAGCGACACCTCAGGGGATACCGGGGAGCTGTTTTTT. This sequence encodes CASDTSGDTGELFF. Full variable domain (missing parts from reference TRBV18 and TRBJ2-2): NAGVMQNPRHLVRRRGQEARLRCSPMKGHSHVYWYRQLPEEGLKFMVYLQKENIIDESGMPKERFSAEFPKEGPSILRIQQVVRGDSAAYFCASDTSGDTGELFFGEGSRLTVL.

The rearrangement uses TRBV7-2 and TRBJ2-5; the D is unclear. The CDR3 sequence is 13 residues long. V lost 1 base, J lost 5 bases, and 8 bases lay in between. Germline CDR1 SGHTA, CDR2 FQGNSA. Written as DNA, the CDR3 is TGTGCCAGCAGCTTAGGACAAGTGGAGACCCAGTACTTC. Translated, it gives CASSLGQVETQYF.